These 14 T cell receptor beta chains were all obtained from the same sample, sequenced in a study of T cells in women clearing cervical HPV infection (dated by TCRdb to the late 2010s). The library was obtained by the immunoSEQ multiplex PCR assay. Entries here come from immuneACCESS through TCRdb and include only in-frame sequences with V and J called. Some clones fail to appear in such tables; in the studies checked, an unresolved V gene covers under half of the shortfall, and the cause of the remainder is unknown. This sample's listing comprises fewer than 35,000 clones. The ten largest clones add up to 15% to 20% of the sample. The sequenced sample consisted of blood buffy coat. The receptor set was obtained from a woman aged 18-70 years with a cervical HPV16 infection that either progressed to CIN3+ or cleared (not recorded which).

The CDR3 DNA, read in part, is TGTGCCAGCAGCCTAGGACAGGGCGCAGATACG. It is translated as CASSLGQGADT. The CDR3 in full is CASSLGQGADTQYF. The chain combines TRBV5-4 with TRBJ2-3, with 8 bases matching TRBD1. The CDR3 end is not reached by the read, which stops 3 residues before it; the germline J gene fills it in. This CDR3 contains 14 residues. Germline trimming cut 4 bases from V and 4 bases from J; bases unmatched to any gene: 5. Germline V gene lookup returns CDR1 SGHNT and CDR2 YYREEE (reference sequence).

In regard to this clone: The read terminates 3 residues ahead of where the CDR3 ends, so the germline J gene completes it. The rearrangement links TRBV7-3 to TRBJ2-1, with TRBD2 identical over 9 bases. The CDR3 length is 17 residues. Germline values: CDR1 SGHTA, CDR2 FQGTGA. Trimming removed 2 bases from V and 6 bases from J; junction bases left unmatched: 11. The CDR3 loop reads CASSLSGAGGQGNEQFF. The sequenced part of the CDR3 DNA is TGTGCCAGCAGCTTATCGGGCGCGGGGGGGCAAGGCAATGAG.

In regard to this clone: The read ends 3 residues before the CDR3 terminus; that terminus is restored from the germline J gene. This chain links TRBV6-2 or TRBV6-3 with TRBJ2-3; D remains unclear. Trimming stripped 7 bases from V and 2 bases from J, with 4 bases between. CDR3 length equals 11 residues. Germline CDR1 reads MNHEY; CDR2 reads SVGEGT. The sequenced CDR3 bases are TGTGCCAGCACCTCCACAGATACG. It yields the protein CASTSTDT. In full, the CDR3 is CASTSTDTQYF.

To note about this clone: The read comes to an end 3 residues before the CDR3 does, leaving the germline J gene to fill in the end. The gene calls are TRBV20-1 and TRBJ2-1; 8 bases agree with TRBD2. The germline CDR1 and CDR2 sequences are DFQATT and SNEGSKA (reference sequence). The V segment lost 0 bases and the J segment 7 bases; nucleotides outside the gene matches: 8. This CDR3 contains 15 residues. This CDR3 is CSARDLAGTPNEQFF. The CDR3 DNA, read in part, is TGCAGTGCTAGAGATCTAGCGGGCACACCTAATGAG.

In the case of this clone: The read finishes 3 residues shy of the CDR3 end, and the germline J gene is used to complete it. The chain carries TRBV7-8 and TRBJ1-3; no clear D gene. This CDR3 spans 14 amino acids. Trimming took 5 bases from V and 0 from J, leaving 8 bases between them. Germline V gives CDR1 SGHVS, CDR2 FQNEAQ. The chain's CDR3 is CASSPYFSGNTIYF. The DNA read from the CDR3 is TGTGCCAGCAGCCCCTACTTCTCTGGAAACACC.

For this clone: The CDR3 extends 3 residues past the end of the read, so its final part is completed from the germline J gene. J is TRBJ2-1 and V is TRBV7-3, with 11 bases that match TRBD2. CDR3 length: 14 residues. The ends lost 6 bases at V and 5 bases at J; junction bases unmatched: 3. Germline loops: CDR1 SGHTA, CDR2 FQGTGA. CDR3 region: CASRQTSGNNEQFF. The DNA read from the CDR3 is TGTGCCAGCAGACAGACTAGCGGGAACAATGAG.

On this clone itself: The CDR3 end falls 3 residues outside the read, so it is completed with the germline J gene. The chain recombines TRBV7-9 with TRBJ1-2, with D uncertain. The CDR3 has 14 amino acids. CDR1 and CDR2 from the germline V gene are SEHNR and FQNEAQ (reference sequence). The sequenced CDR3 bases are TGTGCCAGCAGCTTAGAGGTTAGCCAGCGCGAC. This encodes CASSLEVSQRD. The full CDR3 protein is CASSLEVSQRDYTF.

With regard to this clone: Read sequence stops 3 residues before the CDR3 end, and the germline J gene provides the missing end. The V gene is TRBV7-2, the J gene TRBJ1-2, with 8 bases lining up with TRBD1. Germline V gives CDR1 SGHTA, CDR2 FQGNSA. CDR3 length equals 15 residues. CDR3 bases read: TGTGCCAGCAGCTTAGCCGCAGGGGGCGTTTACGAC. Protein: CASSLAAGGVYD. The full CDR3 protein reads CASSLAAGGVYDYTF.

Turning to this clone: The CDR3 is cut off 3 residues early in the read; its end comes from the germline J gene. The V gene is TRBV11-2, the J gene TRBJ2-5, with D hard to call. V lost 5 bases, J lost 4 bases, and 5 bases lay in between. CDR1 is SGHAT, CDR2 FQNNGV, per germline. The CDR3 covers 11 residues. The CDR3 DNA, read in part, is TGTGCCAGCAGCCAATCAGAGACC. Translating it yields CASSQSET. The complete CDR3 reads CASSQSETQYF.

With regard to this clone: The read comes to an end 3 residues before the CDR3 does, leaving the germline J gene to fill in the end. V is TRBV18 and J is TRBJ2-3; D remains ambiguous. Germline V CDR1 and CDR2: KGHSH, LQKENI. This CDR3 contains 12 residues. V lost 2 bases and J 5 bases, leaving 5 bases between the germline ends. This CDR3 reads CASSPVVDTQYF. The covered CDR3 bases are TGTGCCAGCTCACCAGTCGTAGATACG.

As regards this clone: Coverage ceases 3 residues before the CDR3 finishes, and the germline J gene fills in the end. The chain joins TRBV7-6 to TRBJ2-5; 15 bases map to TRBD2. The CDR3 covers 16 residues. V shed 2 bases, J shed 5 bases, and the junction held 3 bases outside the gene matches. The V gene's germline CDR1 is SGHVS and CDR2 FNYEAQ. The sequenced part of the CDR3 DNA is TGTGCCAGCAGCTTAAGGGGGACTAGCGGGGGGGAGACC. Protein product: CASSLRGTSGGET. The full CDR3 is CASSLRGTSGGETQYF.

Details on this clone: The read comes to an end 3 residues before the CDR3 does, leaving the germline J gene to fill in the end. V usage is TRBV20-1 and J usage is TRBJ1-5; no firm D call. The germline V gene has CDR1 DFQATT and CDR2 SNEGSKA (reference sequence). The CDR3 totals 13 residues. Trimming removed 2 bases at V and 3 bases at J, with 8 bases between. The CDR3 sequence: CSARIGDNQPQHF. Incomplete CDR3 DNA: TGCAGTGCTAGAATCGGTGACAATCAGCCC.

With regard to this clone: The read comes to an end 3 residues before the CDR3 does, leaving the germline J gene to fill in the end. V and J are TRBV5-5 and TRBJ1-1; D might be TRBD1 (5 bases). This CDR3 has 15 residues. Per the germline V gene, CDR1 is SGHKS and CDR2 is YYEKEE (reference sequence). The V end lost 1 base, the J end lost 1 base, and 11 bases lay between the germline ends. Partial CDR3 DNA: TGTGCCAGCAGCTTGTGGGGTACAGGGAACACTGAA. Amino acid sequence: CASSLWGTGNTE. The entire CDR3 is CASSLWGTGNTEAFF.

Comments on this clone: The read terminates 3 residues ahead of where the CDR3 ends, so the germline J gene completes it. The gene calls are TRBV6-1 and TRBJ1-1; tentatively, D is TRBD1 (5 bases). Trimming took 3 bases from V and 0 from J, leaving 14 bases between them. Germline CDR1 is MNHNS and CDR2 is SASEGT. The CDR3 is 16 amino acids. The part of the CDR3 DNA that was read is TGTGCCAGCAGTGAGGGCGGTGGGGGGATGAACACTGAA. This translates into CASSEGGGGMNTE. The entire CDR3 sequence reads CASSEGGGGMNTEAFF.